The 11 T cell receptor beta chains in this list originate from one sample, sequenced in a study of CD8 T cells in Susac syndrome. The authors reverse transcribed roughly 0.5 to 1 ug RNA with random hexamers. TCRdb used MiXCR to reprocess the immunoSEQ multiplex PCR reads, holding one entry per CDR3 protein. The sample consists of a few hundred thousand distinct CDR3 sequences, nearly 97% of them appearing once. Material: CD4+ T cells from PBMCs. The receptor source for this set is a human donor with multiple sclerosis.

The chain uses TRBV28 and TRBJ2-3; D possibly corresponds to TRBD1 (5 bases). CDR1 and CDR2 (germline): MDHEN, SYDVKM. The V end lost 5 bases, the J end lost 5 bases, and 8 bases lay between the germline ends. This CDR3 is built from 12 residues. The CDR3, as DNA: TGTGCCAGCAGTAAAAGGGGAGATACGCAGTATTTT. Translating gives CASSKRGDTQYF.

The rearrangement uses TRBV7-3 and TRBJ2-6; maybe TRBD1 (6 bases). CDR1 and CDR2 from the germline V gene are SGHTA and FQGTGA. Trimming removed 5 bases at V and 4 bases at J, with 15 bases between. The CDR3 spans 16 residues. CDR3 sequence (DNA): TGTGCCAGCAGCCAGAACAGGGTCTCCGGGGCCAACGTCCTGACTTTC. It yields the protein CASSQNRVSGANVLTF.

This chain joins TRBV5-1 and TRBJ2-1; D might be TRBD1 or TRBD2, each matching 5 bases. This CDR3 contains 14 residues. Trimming removed 6 bases at V and 6 bases at J, with 16 bases between. From germline, CDR1 is SGHRS and CDR2 YFSETQ. DNA of the CDR3: TGCGCCAGCATGGGACCATCTTCGGTCAATGAGCAGTTCTTC. Protein product: CASMGPSSVNEQFF.

CDR3 DNA: TGTGCCAGCGGAAAACTAGCGGAATACTACAATGAGCAGTTCTTC. Amino acids: CASGKLAEYYNEQFF. The V gene is TRBV27, the J gene TRBJ2-1, with 8 bases identical to TRBD2. The CDR3 totals 15 residues. Germline CDR1 is MNHEY and CDR2 is SMNVEV (reference sequence). The V segment lost 8 bases and the J segment 3 bases; nucleotides outside the gene matches: 9.

The V and J genes are TRBV20-1 and TRBJ2-5; 8 bases map to TRBD1. This CDR3 spans 14 amino acids. The V and J ends lost 0 bases and 5 bases, in that order; junction bases with no gene match: 5. Germline-derived CDR1 and CDR2 are DFQATT and SNEGSKA (reference sequence). The CDR3 DNA is TGCAGTGCTAGAGATCAGCAGGGGGCTGAGACCCAGTACTTC. This sequence encodes CSARDQQGAETQYF.

V and J are TRBV6-5 and TRBJ2-1; 9 nucleotides line up with TRBD1. Losses at the gene ends were 2 bases for V and 9 bases for J; bases not matched to a gene: 17. From germline, CDR1 is MNHEY and CDR2 SVGAGI. The CDR3 totals 18 residues. The CDR3 DNA reads as TGTGCCAGCAGTTACGAGTCCTTGGGACAGGGTTCGTTAGGTGAGCAGTTCTTC. It is translated as CASSYESLGQGSLGEQFF.

The chain combines TRBV7-9 with TRBJ2-5, with D hard to call. V was cut by 1 base and J by 0 bases, with 9 bases left in between. The germline V gene encodes CDR1 SEHNR and CDR2 FQNEAQ (reference sequence). The CDR3 contains 15 residues. In DNA form, the CDR3 reads TGTGCCAGCAGCTTAGGCAGCCACTACCAAGAGACCCAGTACTTC. This encodes CASSLGSHYQETQYF.

The gene calls are TRBV20-1 and TRBJ1-2, with 9 bases fitting TRBD1. V shed 6 bases and J 5 bases; nucleotides not matched to a gene: 13. In germline, CDR1 is DFQATT, CDR2 SNEGSKA (reference sequence). The CDR3 consists of 15 residues. This CDR3 is CSASLDRGAGYGYTF. Written as DNA, the CDR3 is TGCAGTGCCTCTCTAGACAGGGGGGCGGGGTATGGCTACACCTTC.

The chain joins TRBV27 to TRBJ1-1, with 9 bases identical to TRBD1. CDR1 and CDR2 from the germline V gene are MNHEY and SMNVEV (reference sequence). The CDR3 runs 15 residues. With V trimmed by 5 bases and J by 4 bases, 8 bases remained unmatched. The CDR3 sequence is CASSRLTGGVTEAFF. The CDR3 DNA reads TGTGCCAGCAGTCGACTAACAGGGGGCGTCACTGAAGCTTTCTTT.

This chain connects TRBV29-1 to TRBJ2-7; TRBD1 matches 9 bases. The CDR3 sequence is 13 residues long. V lost 5 bases to trimming and J lost 3 bases; unmatched junction nucleotides: 5. In germline, CDR1 is SQVTM, CDR2 ANQGSEA. CDR3 nucleotide sequence: TGCAGCGTTCGGACAGGGGCAAACTACGAGCAGTACTTC. This translates into CSVRTGANYEQYF.

V is TRBV3-1 and J is TRBJ1-5; a possible D gene is TRBD1 (6 bases). This CDR3 is 14 amino acids long. Between the trimmed V and J ends, which lost 5 bases and 6 bases, there was a span of 14 bases. Germline values: CDR1 LGHDT, CDR2 YNNKEL (reference sequence). CDR3 DNA: TGTGCCAGCAGCTGGAGGGGGGTTCGTCAGCCCCAGCATTTT. Translating gives CASSWRGVRQPQHF.